What follows are 18 T cell receptor beta chains derived from one specimen sequenced in a study of blood T cell repertoires in COVID-19. The table came from immunoSEQ multiplex PCR; TCRdb's copy has only in-frame clones and leaves some out. The sample has about 140,000 clones, around nine tenths seen once. What was sequenced was peripheral blood. The receptors stem from a man aged 60 to 75 with active or convalescent COVID-19.

The chain uses TRBV10-1 and TRBJ2-2, with 11 positions matching TRBD2. V shed 11 bases, J shed 0 bases, and the junction held 11 bases outside the gene matches. There are 17 residues in the CDR3. Per the germline V gene, CDR1 is WNHNN and CDR2 is SYGVQD (reference sequence). The CDR3 sequence is CAPTPSSGGPNTGELFF. The CDR3, as DNA: TGCGCCCCCACCCCGTCTAGCGGGGGGCCGAACACCGGGGAGCTGTTTTTT.

The chain couples TRBV19 to TRBJ2-5, with 7 bases matching TRBD2. The germline V gene encodes CDR1 LNHDA and CDR2 SQIVND (reference sequence). The V segment lost 3 bases and the J segment 5 bases; nucleotides outside the gene matches: 9. The CDR3 covers 15 residues. The CDR3 DNA reads as TGTGCCAGTAGTATCAAGAGGGACTATAGGGAGACCCAGTACTTC. It codes for CASSIKRDYRETQYF.

CDR3 sequence reads: CASSRMTGSNQPQHF. For the CDR3, the DNA is TGTGCCAGCAGCCGTATGACGGGGAGCAATCAGCCCCAGCATTTT. The J gene is TRBJ1-5, the V gene TRBV7-2; D remains unclear. This CDR3 has 15 amino acids. Germline assignment: CDR1 SGHTA and CDR2 FQGNSA. Trimming stripped 5 bases from V and 1 base from J, with 12 bases between.

The V call is TRBV9, the J call TRBJ1-2; 9 nucleotides align to TRBD1. Looked up from germline, CDR1 is SGDLS and CDR2 is YYNGEE. The CDR3 totals 17 residues. V gave up 0 bases and J gave up 3 bases; unmatched junction bases: 9. CDR3 sequence: CASSVGSGTGTYYGYTF. The CDR3 nucleotides are TGTGCCAGCAGCGTAGGATCCGGGACAGGGACGTACTATGGCTACACCTTC.

The chain has TRBV9 and TRBJ1-4; D is possibly TRBD1 (6 bases). CDR3 length: 17 amino acids. V shed 4 bases and J shed 1 base, with 17 bases lying between them. Germline-derived CDR1 and CDR2 are SGDLS and YYNGEE. The CDR3 bases are TGTGCCAGCAGCAAACAAACAGGGCTCGAAACTAATGAAAAACTGTTTTTT. Protein: CASSKQTGLETNEKLFF.

With regard to this clone: Since the CDR3 does not end with the conserved phenylalanine or tryptophan, this likely comes from a read error. Because the CDR3's place on the DNA is in doubt, the DNA is left out and the CDR3 is given as listed by TCRdb. V gene TRBV2 combines with J gene TRBJ2-3; TRBD2 is the table's D call and was not checked against the DNA. The CDR3 contains 12 residues when both ends are counted. CDR1 is SNHLY and CDR2 is FYNNEI in the germline V gene. The CDR3 reads CASKIGAGGPQV.

The V call is TRBV28, the J call TRBJ1-4; D is perhaps TRBD1 (6 bases). The ends were cut back, 7 bases at V and 10 bases at J, with 19 bases in the middle. Per germline, CDR1 MDHEN and CDR2 SYDVKM. The CDR3 is 14 amino acids. CDR3 sequence: CASTLRGGSGKLFF. Here the CDR3 DNA reads TGTGCCAGCACCCTGAGGGGGGGGTCAGGAAAACTGTTTTTT.

The V and J genes are TRBV21-1 and TRBJ2-3; the D segment call TRBD1 is taken from the table without a DNA check. TRBV21-1 is listed as a pseudogene. This CDR3 spans 16 amino acids. In DNA form, the CDR3 reads TGTGCCAGCACCTTATTCCCGTCCAGGTGGACAGATACGCAGTATTTT. This encodes CASTLFPSRWTDTQYF.

V usage is TRBV7-2 and J usage is TRBJ2-1; 7 nucleotides agree with TRBD2. This CDR3 is built from 17 residues. Germline trimming cut 3 bases from V and 4 bases from J; bases unmatched to any gene: 12. From germline, CDR1 is SGHTA and CDR2 FQGNSA. As DNA, the CDR3 is TGTGCCAGCAGCTTTAGGTGGGCTGGAGCGGGGTACAATGAGCAGTTCTTC. Translating it yields CASSFRWAGAGYNEQFF.

V and J are TRBV13 and TRBJ1-6, with D possibly TRBD1 on 5 matching bases. Germline V gene sequence: CDR1 PRHDT, CDR2 FYEKMQ (reference sequence). This CDR3 has 14 amino acids. V was pared by 2 bases and J by 10 bases, with 12 bases between. CDR3: CASSLPRATSPLHF. CDR3 sequence (DNA): TGTGCCAGCAGCTTACCCAGGGCAACATCACCCCTCCACTTT.

The chain links TRBV5-1 to TRBJ1-5, with no clear D. The ends were cut back, 0 bases at V and 5 bases at J, with 6 bases in the middle. This CDR3 is 13 amino acids long. Germline CDR1 reads SGHRS; CDR2 reads YFSETQ. The CDR3: CASSLDPDQPQHF. CDR3 DNA: TGCGCCAGCAGCTTGGATCCGGATCAGCCCCAGCATTTT.

J is TRBJ2-5 and V is TRBV24-1, with 9 bases identical to TRBD1. Trimming took 5 bases from V and 5 from J; bases not matched to a gene: 8. Germline-derived CDR1 and CDR2 are KGHDR and SFDVKD. The CDR3 sequence is 15 residues long. This chain's CDR3 is CATSGNRGPVETQYF. CDR3 nucleotides: TGTGCCACCAGTGGTAACAGGGGGCCTGTCGAGACCCAGTACTTC.

The rearrangement joins TRBV6-5 to TRBJ2-3, with 8 bases matching TRBD2. V shed 11 bases and J 5 bases; nucleotides not matched to a gene: 12. The CDR3 totals 14 residues. Germline values: CDR1 MNHEY, CDR2 SVGAGI. CDR3 region: CAAGSGGQRDTQYF. CDR3 nucleotide sequence: TGTGCCGCTGGCTCGGGGGGGCAGAGAGATACGCAGTATTTT.

This rearrangement joins TRBV9 to TRBJ1-6; 11 positions match TRBD1. J was trimmed by 10 bases and V by 4 bases; bases with no gene match: 4. Germline CDR1 and CDR2: SGDLS and YYNGEE. This CDR3 is 14 amino acids long. The CDR3: CASSTRTGGSPLHF. The CDR3 bases are TGTGCCAGCAGCACCCGGACAGGGGGCTCACCCCTCCACTTT.

In this sample, this clone turned up a few times. The chain couples TRBV9 to TRBJ2-2; the D gene is possibly TRBD1 (6 bases). V lost 3 bases and J 5 bases, leaving 14 bases between the germline ends. The CDR3 extends over 15 amino acids. Germline CDR1 is SGDLS and CDR2 is YYNGEE. In DNA, the CDR3 is TGTGCCAGCAGCGCCAACAGGGCTTGGACCGGGGAGCTGTTTTTT. As protein: CASSANRAWTGELFF. Based on the CDR3 plus reference TRBV9 and TRBJ2-2, the full variable domain is DSGVTQTPKHLITATGQRVTLRCSPRSGDLSVYWYQQSLDQGLQFLIQYYNGEERAKGNILERFSAQQFPDLHSELNLSSLELGDSALYFCASSANRAWTGELFFGEGSRLTVL.

This chain connects TRBV7-9 to TRBJ2-2; TRBD2 aligns across 8 bases. The germline V gene has CDR1 SEHNR and CDR2 FQNEAQ (reference sequence). This CDR3 has 16 residues. V shed 5 bases, J shed 5 bases, and the junction held 10 bases outside the gene matches. CDR3: CASSLSGGEGTGELFF. The CDR3 DNA is TGTGCCAGCAGCCTAAGCGGGGGCGAAGGGACCGGGGAGCTGTTTTTT.

The chain carries TRBV6-5 and TRBJ1-1, with D possibly TRBD1 on 6 matching bases. The V end was cut by 0 bases, the J end by 9 bases, with 8 bases between. The CDR3 totals 12 residues. Germline V gene sequence: CDR1 MNHEY, CDR2 SVGAGI. The CDR3 DNA sequence: TGTGCCAGCAGTTACTCCCGGGACAAAGCTTTCTTT. Protein: CASSYSRDKAFF.

This chain uses TRBV28 with TRBJ2-4; no definite D call. V lost 5 bases and J lost 0, with 20 bases in between. CDR1 and CDR2 from the germline V gene are MDHEN and SYDVKM. This CDR3 is 18 amino acids long. In DNA form, the CDR3 reads TGTGCCAGCAGTCCAAACGGTTCAGGCCCACTAGCCAAAAACATTCAGTACTTC. This sequence encodes CASSPNGSGPLAKNIQYF.